These T cell receptor beta chains were read from a single sample in a study of T cells in Graves' hyperthyroidism and ophthalmopathy. A single record per CDR3 protein comes from TCRdb applying MiXCR to the multiplex PCR reads. The sample carries fewer than 850,000 distinct CDR3 sequences, approximately 15% recorded once. The source material was blood. These receptors all stem from a man in his fifties with Graves' hyperthyroidism. CDR3s include the opening cysteine and the closing phenylalanine or tryptophan. D genes are given only for firm matches. Where a row states a size, it is once, few, many or the class of an expanded clone; other rows omit it.

d_gene	abundance	len	j_gene	v_gene	CDR3nt	CDR3aa
TRBD1	few	16	TRBJ1-1	TRBV9	TGTGCCAGCAGCGTACTCGCAACAGGGGGAAGTACTGAAGCTTTCTTT	CASSVLATGGSTEAFF
NA	NA	10	TRBJ2-1	TRBV20-1	TGCAGTGCGCAATACAATGAGCAGTTCTTC	CSAQYNEQFF
NA	NA	17	TRBJ1-4	TRBV5-1	TGCGCCAGCAGCAAACAGGGAGTAATTGCAACTAATGAAAAACTGTTTTTT	CASSKQGVIATNEKLFF
TRBD2	many	15	TRBJ2-1	TRBV14	TGTGCCAGCAGCCGACTAGCGGGAGGTTCTAATGAGCAGTTCTTC	CASSRLAGGSNEQFF
NA	few	14	TRBJ2-2	TRBV28	TGTGCCAGCCGAGAGGGGCTATTGACCGGGGAGCTGTTTTTT	CASREGLLTGELFF
TRBD1	NA	15	TRBJ1-1	TRBV10-3	TGTGCCATCAAAAAAACCGGGACAGGGGACACTGAAGCTTTCTTT	CAIKKTGTGDTEAFF
TRBD2	few	15	TRBJ2-3	TRBV6-2/TRBV6-3	TGTGCCAGCAGTGAAGCGGGAGGGAGCACAGATACGCAGTATTTT	CASSEAGGSTDTQYF
NA	once	14	TRBJ1-2	TRBV6-4	TGTGCCAGCAGTGACTCGAGGGGCTTCCATGGCTACACCTTC	CASSDSRGFHGYTF
NA	many	15	TRBJ1-2	TRBV11-2	TGTGCCAGCGGGAAGGGGGAATACTCTAACTATGGCTACACCTTC	CASGKGEYSNYGYTF
NA	NA	14	TRBJ1-5	TRBV19	TGTGCCAGTACCAAGGACCCGAGGGTCCAGCCCCAGCATTTT	CASTKDPRVQPQHF
NA	few	13	TRBJ2-5	TRBV25-1	TGTGCCAGCGCCCCGGGTGTACTTGGGACCCAGTACTTC	CASAPGVLGTQYF
TRBD2	few	15	TRBJ2-7	TRBV27	TGTGCCAGCAGTTTAATGCTAGCGGGAGCGGGTGAGCAGTACTTC	CASSLMLAGAGEQYF
TRBD1	many	16	TRBJ1-5	TRBV2	TGTGCCAGCAGGGATCGGGGACAGGGAAGCAATCAGCCCCAGCATTTT	CASRDRGQGSNQPQHF
TRBD2	few	15	TRBJ2-1	TRBV7-9	TGTGCCAGCAGCTCTAAGCGGGAGCAACGCAATGAGCAGTTCTTC	CASSSKREQRNEQFF
TRBD2	NA	16	TRBJ2-7	TRBV20-1	TGCAGTGCTAGAGCCCCAACCGGGACTAGCAACGGCGAGCAGTACTTC	CSARAPTGTSNGEQYF
NA	many	12	TRBJ1-5	TRBV2	TGTGCCAGCAAGTGGACAGATCAGCCCCAGCATTTT	CASKWTDQPQHF
NA	few	15	TRBJ1-5	TRBV6-1	TGTGCCAGCAGCTGGGGGGAAACAGGGAATCAGCCCCAGCATTTT	CASSWGETGNQPQHF
NA	few	16	TRBJ2-1	TRBV11-2	TGTGCCAGCAGCTCCCTAGCGAGAGCAGCCTACAATGAGCAGTTCTTC	CASSSLARAAYNEQFF
NA	few	17	TRBJ2-3	TRBV9	TGTGCCAGCAGCGTAGGCCCCGTAGGACTCAGCACAGATACGCAGTATTTT	CASSVGPVGLSTDTQYF
NA	many	13	TRBJ2-6	TRBV2	TGTGCCAGATACAGCTCTGGGGCCAACGTCCTGACTTTC	CARYSSGANVLTF
NA	NA	16	TRBJ2-1	TRBV5-1	TGCGCCAGCAGCTTAGGACAGTGGAGCTCCTACAATGAGCAGTTCTTC	CASSLGQWSSYNEQFF
NA	NA	13	TRBJ1-5	TRBV27	TGTGCCAGCAGTTTAAGGGGGTTTCAGCCCCAGCATTTT	CASSLRGFQPQHF
NA	few	17	TRBJ2-2	TRBV6-5	TGTGCCAGCAGTTACCTTTTTTATATCACGGACACCGGGGAGCTGTTTTTT	CASSYLFYITDTGELFF
NA	many	14	TRBJ1-2	TRBV19	TGTGCCAGTAAAAAGAAGGAGGATTACGGTGGCTACACCTTC	CASKKKEDYGGYTF
TRBD1	NA	16	TRBJ2-1	TRBV19	TGTGCCAGTAGTTACTCCGGGACAGGGGCTTACAATGAGCAGTTCTTC	CASSYSGTGAYNEQFF
NA	many	12	TRBJ2-3	TRBV29-1	TGCAGCGTTGACCGTCATGCAGATACGCAGTATTTT	CSVDRHADTQYF
NA	NA	12	TRBJ2-7	TRBV20-1	TGCAGCGTTGGCCGGGACAACTACGAGCAGTACTTC	CSVGRDNYEQYF
TRBD2	few	18	TRBJ2-7	TRBV7-9	TGTGCCAGCAGCCCCCAATTAAATCTAGCGGGAAGCCCCTACGAGCAGTACTTC	CASSPQLNLAGSPYEQYF
TRBD2	many	14	TRBJ2-1	TRBV20-1	TGCAGTGCTAGGAGTAGCGGGAGCTACAATGAGCAGTTCTTC	CSARSSGSYNEQFF
NA	NA	17	TRBJ1-3	TRBV4-1	TGCGCCAGCAGCCAAGAACTCCGGCAGGGCGGAGGAAACACCATATATTTT	CASSQELRQGGGNTIYF
NA	many	14	TRBJ2-5	TRBV7-3	TGTGCCAGCAGCTTAACAGTGGCCGGGGAGACCCAGTACTTC	CASSLTVAGETQYF
NA	NA	15	TRBJ1-2	TRBV18	TGTGCCAGCTCACCGAACCCCGGGGATGGCTATGGCTACACCTTC	CASSPNPGDGYGYTF
NA	NA	15	TRBJ1-5	TRBV9	TGTGCCAGCAGCCCTGAGGGGAATAGCAATCAGCCCCAGCATTTT	CASSPEGNSNQPQHF
NA	NA	15	TRBJ2-1	TRBV7-8	TGTGCCAGCAGCTTAGGTCCGGGTGCCTACAATGAGCAGTTCTTC	CASSLGPGAYNEQFF
TRBD1	NA	15	TRBJ2-5	TRBV11-3	TGTGCCAGCAGCGCGGGACAGGCAGTAAAAGAGACCCAGTACTTC	CASSAGQAVKETQYF
NA	NA	15	TRBJ2-7	TRBV5-6	TGTGCCAGCGAACTGCGTGGAGGGGCCAACTACGAGCAGTACTTC	CASELRGGANYEQYF
TRBD1	NA	14	TRBJ2-7	TRBV6-1	TGTGCCAGCACCCGGGACAGGGGGACCCACGAGCAGTACTTC	CASTRDRGTHEQYF
NA	many	13	TRBJ1-1	TRBV5-1	TGCGCCAGCAGGGGGGAGGTGGACACTGAAGCTTTCTTT	CASRGEVDTEAFF
TRBD1	many	15	TRBJ1-2	TRBV28	TGTGCCAGCAGCCTAGACAGGGATCCTCACTATGGCTACACCTTC	CASSLDRDPHYGYTF
NA	NA	13	TRBJ1-1	TRBV7-8	TGTGCCAGCGGACTTACGCTGAACACTGAAGCTTTCTTT	CASGLTLNTEAFF
NA	NA	12	TRBJ2-7	TRBV19	TGTGCCAGTAGTGACGCGAGATTGGAGCAGTACTTC	CASSDARLEQYF
TRBD1	NA	18	TRBJ1-6	TRBV7-2	TGTGCCAGCAGCTTAGCTCGTCGTGACAGGGGTTTGCGCTCACCCCTCCACTTT	CASSLARRDRGLRSPLHF
NA	NA	14	TRBJ1-5	TRBV11-2	TGTGCCAGTAGTCCAACGGCAGGCAATCAGCCCCAGCATTTT	CASSPTAGNQPQHF
NA	NA	15	TRBJ1-6	TRBV18	TGTGCCAGCTCACCACCAGAGGGGTATAATTCACCCCTCCACTTT	CASSPPEGYNSPLHF
TRBD2	few	17	TRBJ2-2	TRBV3-1	TGTGCCAGCAGTCTCCCTAGCGGGAGGGCGAACACCGGGGAGCTGTTTTTT	CASSLPSGRANTGELFF
NA	once	15	TRBJ2-1	TRBV30	TGTGCCTGGAGTCTGGCGGGCGGAGCGTACAATGAGCAGTTCTTC	CAWSLAGGAYNEQFF
NA	many	13	TRBJ1-1	TRBV5-1	TGCGCCAGCAGCTTGGCCTCGAACACTGAAGCTTTCTTT	CASSLASNTEAFF
TRBD2	NA	17	TRBJ2-1	TRBV11-2	TGTGCCAGCAGCTTAGACTTGCTAGCGGGCTCCTACAATGAGCAGTTCTTC	CASSLDLLAGSYNEQFF
NA	many	13	TRBJ1-1	TRBV12-3/TRBV12-4	TGTGCCAGCAGTTCAGGGGTGGGCACTGAAGCTTTCTTT	CASSSGVGTEAFF
TRBD2	NA	13	TRBJ2-1	TRBV9	TGTGCCAGCAGCGTAGTTAGCGGGAATGAGCAGTTCTTC	CASSVVSGNEQFF